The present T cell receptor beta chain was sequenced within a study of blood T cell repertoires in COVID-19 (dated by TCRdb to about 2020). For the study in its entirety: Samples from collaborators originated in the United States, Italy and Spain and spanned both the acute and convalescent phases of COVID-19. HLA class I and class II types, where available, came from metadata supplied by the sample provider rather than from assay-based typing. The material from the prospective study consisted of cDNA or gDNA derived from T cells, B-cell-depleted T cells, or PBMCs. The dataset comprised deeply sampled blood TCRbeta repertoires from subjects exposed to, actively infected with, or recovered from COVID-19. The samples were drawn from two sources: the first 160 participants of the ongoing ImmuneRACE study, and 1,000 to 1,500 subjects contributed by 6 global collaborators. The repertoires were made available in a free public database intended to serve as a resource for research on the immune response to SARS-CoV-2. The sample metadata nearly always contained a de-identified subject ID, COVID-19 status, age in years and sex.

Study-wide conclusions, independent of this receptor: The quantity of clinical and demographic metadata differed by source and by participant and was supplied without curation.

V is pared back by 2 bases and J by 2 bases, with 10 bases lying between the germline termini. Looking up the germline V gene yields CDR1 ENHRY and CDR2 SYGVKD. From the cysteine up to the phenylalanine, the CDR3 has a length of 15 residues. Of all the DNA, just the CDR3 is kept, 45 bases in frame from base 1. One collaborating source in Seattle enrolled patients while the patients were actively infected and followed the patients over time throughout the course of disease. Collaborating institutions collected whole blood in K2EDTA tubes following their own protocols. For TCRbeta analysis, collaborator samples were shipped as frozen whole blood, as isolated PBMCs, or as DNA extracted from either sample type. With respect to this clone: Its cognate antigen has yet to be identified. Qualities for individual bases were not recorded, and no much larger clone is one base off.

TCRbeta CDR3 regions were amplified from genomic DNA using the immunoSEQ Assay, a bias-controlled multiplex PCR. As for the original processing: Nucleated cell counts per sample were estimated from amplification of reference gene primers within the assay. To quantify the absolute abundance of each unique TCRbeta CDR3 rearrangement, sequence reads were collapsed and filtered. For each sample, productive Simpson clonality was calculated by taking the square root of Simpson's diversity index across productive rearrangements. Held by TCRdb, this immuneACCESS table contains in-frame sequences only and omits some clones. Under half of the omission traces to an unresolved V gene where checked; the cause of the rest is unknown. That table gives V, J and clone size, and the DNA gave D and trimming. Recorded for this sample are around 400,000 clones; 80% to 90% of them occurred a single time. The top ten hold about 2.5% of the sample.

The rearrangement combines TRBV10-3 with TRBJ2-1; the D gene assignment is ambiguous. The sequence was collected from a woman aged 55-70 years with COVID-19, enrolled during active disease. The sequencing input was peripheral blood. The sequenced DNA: TGTGCCATCAGTGAGGCTAGAAGTACCTACAATGAGCAGTTCTTC. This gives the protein CAISEARSTYNEQFF.